This passage covers 10 T cell receptor beta chains from one sample sequenced in a study of T cells in Graves' hyperthyroidism and ophthalmopathy. Authors of the study amplified TCR beta CDR3 regions from RNA transcripts. When the TCR CDR3 underwent first-round RT-PCR, the HTBI primer set was used. TCRdb re-derived calls from the multiplex PCR reads in MiXCR, one entry per CDR3 protein. This table has about 350,000 distinct CDR3 sequences, approximately 14% appearing once. The sequenced sample was blood. These receptors originate from a woman aged 35 to 49 with Graves' ophthalmopathy.

A few counts support this clonotype. The rearrangement joins TRBV20-1 to TRBJ1-4; D uncertain. Trimming removed 3 bases from V and 5 bases from J, with 7 bases in between. This CDR3 is built from 12 residues. Germline V gene sequence: CDR1 DFQATT, CDR2 SNEGSKA (reference sequence). The chain's CDR3 is CSASSPNEKLFF. The CDR3 DNA follows: TGCAGTGCTAGTAGTCCAAATGAAAAACTGTTTTTT.

A few counts support this clonotype. The rearrangement uses TRBV12-3 or TRBV12-4 and TRBJ2-7, with D tentatively TRBD2 (5 bases). Trimming took off 5 bases at V and 5 bases at J, with 16 bases between the two ends. This CDR3 has 14 residues. As DNA, the CDR3 is TGTGCCAGCAGTCTCGGACTCATACAGAACGAGCAGTACTTC. Its translation is CASSLGLIQNEQYF.

In this sample, this clonotype turned up many times. The chain uses TRBV7-9 and TRBJ2-5; the D gene is possibly TRBD2 (6 bases). The CDR3 covers 11 residues. Germline CDR1 and CDR2: SEHNR and FQNEAQ (reference sequence). Deletions cut 5 bases from V and 7 bases from J, with 8 bases between. The CDR3 reads CASSGGATQYF. The CDR3 DNA follows: TGTGCCAGCAGCGGAGGGGCGACCCAGTACTTC.

The chain joins TRBV10-2 to TRBJ2-5; possibly TRBD1 or TRBD2 for D (5 bases each). CDR1 and CDR2 (germline): WSHSY, SAAADI. With 0 bases removed from V and 7 bases from J, the gap between germline ends came to 12 bases. The CDR3 loop spans 14 amino acids. The CDR3 DNA reads TGCGCCAGCAGTGAGTCTAGCGCGAGGGGGACCCAGTACTTC. It specifies CASSESSARGTQYF.

The sample holds a few counts of this clonotype. The V call is TRBV4-2, the J call TRBJ2-1; the D gene is possibly TRBD2 (6 bases). The CDR3 is 17 amino acids. Germline CDR1 and CDR2: LGHNA and YNFKEQ. Trimming removed 6 bases from V and 4 bases from J, with 22 bases in between. In nucleotides, the CDR3 is TGTGCCAGCAGAAAGACTAGTCGGCTGTCTACATACAATGAGCAGTTCTTC. Translated: CASRKTSRLSTYNEQFF.

The chain has TRBV14 and TRBJ2-5; 9 bases match TRBD1. Trimming at V came to 1 base and at J to 11 bases, leaving 11 bases not matched to a gene. This CDR3 contains 15 residues. Germline V gives CDR1 SGHDN, CDR2 FVKESK. The CDR3: CASSQGGTGTPSQYF. CDR3 DNA: TGTGCCAGCAGCCAAGGGGGGACAGGGACCCCCAGTCAGTACTTC.

Ten or more counts support this clonotype. V is TRBV20-1 and J is TRBJ2-1; TRBD2 matches 11 bases. The germline V gene has CDR1 DFQATT and CDR2 SNEGSKA (reference sequence). The CDR3 sequence is 16 residues long. Trimming took 3 bases from V and 4 from J; bases not matched to a gene: 8. CDR3 loop: CSASATSGISYNEQFF. In DNA, the CDR3 is TGCAGTGCTAGTGCGACTAGCGGGATCTCGTACAATGAGCAGTTCTTC.

This clonotype was seen only a few times. The rearrangement joins TRBV9 to TRBJ1-3; D is ambiguous. This CDR3 has 17 residues. The V end was cut by 1 base, the J end by 1 base, with 15 bases between. The germline V gene encodes CDR1 SGDLS and CDR2 YYNGEE. Here the CDR3 reads CASSVSWQGWSGNTIYF. In DNA, the CDR3 is TGTGCCAGCAGCGTATCTTGGCAAGGTTGGTCTGGAAACACCATATATTTT.

V usage is TRBV7-9 and J usage is TRBJ1-1, with D possibly TRBD1 on 5 matching bases. The CDR3 is made up of 15 amino acids. Looked up from germline, CDR1 is SEHNR and CDR2 is FQNEAQ (reference sequence). V lost 5 bases to trimming and J lost 11 bases, with 24 bases between them. CDR3 nucleotides: TGTGCCAGCAGCAAGACCGGGGGGGTAGCTATTCCGGCTTTCTTT. Translated: CASSKTGGVAIPAFF.

This clonotype turned up a few times. The rearrangement uses TRBV30 and TRBJ1-4, with 9 bases that match TRBD1. The CDR3 contains 14 residues. The germline V gene encodes CDR1 GTSNPN and CDR2 SVGIG (reference sequence). The ends lost 4 bases at V and 7 bases at J; junction bases unmatched: 7. The CDR3 here is CAWTSTGGSEKLFF. CDR3 bases: TGTGCCTGGACCTCGACAGGGGGTAGTGAAAAACTGTTTTTT.